The rows below give T cell receptor beta chains drawn from one sample of a study of shared clonotypes between healthy human individuals. Produced via immunoSEQ multiplex PCR; TCRdb's table is partial and in-frame only. The data show approximately 810,000 clones, 80% to 95% seen once. The material sequenced was naive CD8+ T cells sorted from blood. The receptors were gathered from a man between 25 and 39 years old in good health. CDR3s include the opening cysteine and the closing phenylalanine or tryptophan. The D gene is left open where the match is weak. Clone size is given for some rows only: seen once, a few or many times, or a class if the clone is expanded.

clone_size	j_call	v_call	d_call	cdr3_aa	cdr3_nt
NA	TRBJ2-7	TRBV10-1	NA	CASSDPGGYEQYF	TGCGCCAGCAGTGACCCGGGCGGGTACGAGCAGTACTTC
NA	TRBJ2-2	TRBV27	NA	CASSIQGSGELFF	TGTGCCAGCAGTATACAGGGCTCCGGGGAGCTGTTTTTT
NA	TRBJ2-3	TRBV7-2	NA	CASSSGGQGVDTQYF	TGTGCCAGCAGCTCCGGAGGGCAGGGAGTCGATACGCAGTATTTT
NA	TRBJ2-7	TRBV19	NA	CASRGDQGSEQYF	TGTGCCAGTAGAGGGGATCAGGGGTCCGAGCAGTACTTC
NA	TRBJ2-7	TRBV4-3	TRBD1	CASSQTLGTDYEQYF	TGCGCCAGCAGCCAAACCCTCGGGACAGACTACGAGCAGTACTTC
NA	TRBJ2-7	TRBV29-1	NA	CSVEDRYEQYF	TGCAGCGTTGAAGACAGGTACGAGCAGTACTTC
NA	TRBJ2-1	TRBV7-7	NA	CASSRDNYNEQFF	TGTGCTAGCAGCCGAGACAACTACAATGAGCAGTTCTTC
NA	TRBJ2-1	TRBV4-1	NA	CASSQEEGDTRSYNEQFF	TGCGCCAGCAGCCAAGAAGAGGGAGACACTCGCTCCTACAATGAGCAGTTCTTC
NA	TRBJ2-7	TRBV27	TRBD2	CASSFSGSLYEQYF	TGTGCCAGCAGTTTCAGCGGGAGTCTCTACGAGCAGTACTTC
NA	TRBJ2-1	TRBV5-1	NA	CASSLGWELWNEQFF	TGCGCCAGCAGCTTGGGGTGGGAGCTCTGGAATGAGCAGTTCTTC
NA	TRBJ2-7	TRBV27	NA	CASSPGQDGTTHRYRGEQYF	TGTGCCAGCAGTCCCGGACAGGACGGGACTACACATCGATATCGGGGCGAGCAGTACTTC
NA	TRBJ1-1	TRBV9	NA	CASSVGAVTEAFF	TGTGCCAGCAGCGTAGGGGCAGTTACTGAAGCTTTCTTT
NA	TRBJ1-1	TRBV25-1	NA	CASSVATRGASEAFF	TGTGCCAGCAGTGTCGCGACACGCGGGGCATCTGAAGCTTTCTTT
once	TRBJ2-3	TRBV20-1	NA	CSASAYTQYF	TGCAGTGCCTCGGCATATACGCAGTATTTT
NA	TRBJ1-5	TRBV27	TRBD1	CASSPRTGYSNQPQHF	TGTGCCAGCAGTCCCCGGACAGGTTATAGCAATCAGCCCCAGCATTTT
NA	TRBJ2-1	TRBV5-1	NA	CASSTDLRQFF	TGCGCCAGCAGCACGGACCTACGGCAGTTCTTC
NA	TRBJ2-5	TRBV7-9	TRBD1	CASSLIQLQGEETQYF	TGTGCCAGCAGCTTAATTCAGCTCCAGGGGGAAGAGACCCAGTACTTC
NA	TRBJ2-1	TRBV7-9	NA	CASSTPDNEQFF	TGTGCCAGCAGCACACCAGACAATGAGCAGTTCTTC
NA	TRBJ2-1	TRBV7-7	TRBD2	CASSLSGAGPYNEQFF	TGTGCCAGCAGCTTATCGGGAGCGGGACCCTACAATGAGCAGTTCTTC
NA	TRBJ2-3	TRBV10-1	TRBD2	CASSGPLGTSGSSTDTQYF	TGCGCCAGCAGTGGGCCCCTCGGAACTAGCGGGAGTAGCACAGATACGCAGTATTTT
few	TRBJ1-2	TRBV7-9	NA	CASSKASRGYTF	TGTGCCAGCAGCAAAGCCAGCCGGGGCTACACCTTC
NA	TRBJ1-2	TRBV28	TRBD1	CASSRPGQRDGYTF	TGTGCCAGCAGTCGACCGGGACAGAGAGATGGCTACACCTTC
NA	TRBJ1-1	TRBV2	NA	CASSPANTEAFF	TGTGCCAGCAGTCCGGCTAACACTGAAGCTTTCTTT
NA	TRBJ2-3	TRBV4-1	NA	CASSAEQGVSLQDTQYF	TGCGCCAGCAGCGCCGAACAGGGTGTCAGCCTCCAGGATACGCAGTATTTT
NA	TRBJ2-1	TRBV11-2	TRBD1	CASSHRGVSYNEQFF	TGTGCCAGCAGTCACAGGGGCGTCTCCTACAATGAGCAGTTCTTC
NA	TRBJ2-1	TRBV29-1	NA	CSGFGGSYNEQFF	TGCAGCGGATTTGGCGGGTCCTACAATGAGCAGTTCTTC
NA	TRBJ1-2	TRBV11-2	NA	CASSFDRSYGYTF	TGTGCCAGCAGCTTTGACAGGAGCTATGGCTACACCTTC
NA	TRBJ2-1	TRBV19	TRBD2	CASSLTTSGRGHYNEQFF	TGTGCCAGTAGTTTGACAACTAGCGGGAGAGGTCACTACAATGAGCAGTTCTTC
NA	TRBJ2-3	TRBV11-3	NA	CASSPRRDSGSTDTQYF	TGTGCCAGCAGCCCGCGCCGGGACTCCGGTAGCACAGATACGCAGTATTTT
NA	TRBJ1-1	TRBV27	TRBD1	CASSTLQGAMGNTEAFF	TGTGCCAGCAGTACCCTACAGGGGGCTATGGGGAACACTGAAGCTTTCTTT
NA	TRBJ2-7	TRBV4-3	TRBD2	CASSHVAGPSYEQYF	TGCGCCAGCAGCCATGTAGCGGGACCCTCCTACGAGCAGTACTTC
NA	TRBJ2-1	TRBV4-1	TRBD2	CASSQDWTSYNEQFF	TGCGCCAGCAGCCAAGACTGGACTAGTTACAATGAGCAGTTCTTC
NA	TRBJ2-7	TRBV9	TRBD2	CASSDYGGSGAYEQYF	TGTGCCAGCAGCGACTATGGAGGTAGCGGGGCCTACGAGCAGTACTTC
NA	TRBJ2-2	TRBV19	TRBD1	CATRDRLLRNTGELFF	TGTGCCACCCGGGACAGACTTTTAAGGAACACCGGGGAGCTGTTTTTT
NA	TRBJ2-3	TRBV9	TRBD1	CASSVSGQGYDTQYF	TGTGCCAGCAGCGTTTCGGGACAGGGGTACGATACGCAGTATTTT
NA	TRBJ2-7	TRBV2	NA	CASSLEVGAGQYF	TGTGCCAGCAGTCTAGAGGTCGGGGCCGGGCAGTACTTC
once	TRBJ2-3	TRBV7-2	NA	CASSSQTDSYTDTQYF	TGTGCCAGCAGCTCCCAAACGGACAGTTACACAGATACGCAGTATTTT
NA	TRBJ2-7	TRBV10-2	NA	CASSVVASGSQQTYNRYF	NA
NA	TRBJ2-7	TRBV7-9	NA	CASSFVGANIYEQYF	TGTGCCAGCAGTTTCGTGGGGGCGAATATCTACGAGCAGTACTTC
NA	TRBJ1-3	TRBV2	TRBD1	CATQGGSGNTIYF	TGTGCCACACAGGGGGGCTCTGGAAACACCATATATTTT
NA	TRBJ2-7	TRBV7-9	NA	CASSLSLPYEQYF	TGTGCCAGCAGCTTAAGTCTTCCCTACGAGCAGTACTTC
NA	TRBJ2-7	TRBV28	NA	CASSPQSDSYEQYF	TGTGCCAGCAGTCCCCAGTCCGACAGCTACGAGCAGTACTTC
NA	TRBJ2-5	TRBV6-1	NA	CASSEVGTPQETQYF	TGTGCCAGCAGTGAAGTCGGGACACCCCAAGAGACCCAGTACTTC
NA	TRBJ1-2	TRBV11-2	NA	CASSRSGDGYTF	TGTGCCAGCAGCCGCTCCGGCGATGGCTACACCTTC
medium-sized	TRBJ1-2	TRBV4-1	TRBD1	CASSRLPGTGDTFYGYTF	TGCGCCAGCAGCCGACTGCCCGGGACAGGGGATACTTTTTATGGCTACACCTTC
NA	TRBJ2-1	TRBV27	TRBD2	CASSAGAGGSYNEQFF	TGTGCCAGCAGTGCTGGAGCGGGGGGCTCCTACAATGAGCAGTTCTTC
NA	TRBJ1-5	TRBV30	NA	CAWSEPDSRNQPQHF	TGTGCCTGGAGTGAACCCGACAGCAGAAATCAGCCCCAGCATTTT
once	TRBJ2-7	TRBV27	TRBD2	CASSWGGSSYEQYF	TGTGCCAGCAGTTGGGGCGGGAGCTCCTACGAGCAGTACTTC
NA	TRBJ2-7	TRBV29-1	TRBD1	CSVYSTGEAYEQYF	TGCAGCGTTTATTCGACAGGGGAAGCCTACGAGCAGTACTTC
NA	TRBJ2-2	TRBV5-1	NA	CASSLKRDTLPTGELFF	TGCGCCAGCAGCCTCAAACGGGACACCCTTCCCACCGGGGAGCTGTTTTTT
once	TRBJ1-2	TRBV7-9	NA	CASSLEKTGTPVYGYTF	TGTGCCAGCAGTTTAGAGAAAACCGGGACCCCAGTGTATGGCTACACCTTC
NA	TRBJ1-2	TRBV28	TRBD1	CASKQYRGAFRGYTF	TGTGCCAGTAAGCAATACAGGGGGGCCTTTAGGGGCTACACCTTC
once	TRBJ2-6	TRBV19	TRBD1	CASSIDLGTGFRSGANVLTF	TGTGCCAGTAGTATAGATCTAGGGACAGGTTTTCGCTCTGGGGCCAACGTCCTGACTTTC
once	TRBJ1-1	TRBV4-1	TRBD1	CASRGQGNTEAFF	TGCGCCAGCAGGGGACAGGGAAATACTGAAGCTTTCTTT
NA	TRBJ2-2	TRBV9	TRBD2	CASSVAGLAGGLSNTGELFF	TGTGCCAGCAGCGTAGCGGGACTAGCGGGGGGACTGTCGAACACCGGGGAGCTGTTTTTT